The following is a T cell receptor beta chain sequence with its context. This sample stems from a study of T cells in Graves' hyperthyroidism and ophthalmopathy. The germline V gene encodes CDR1 LNHNV and CDR2 YYDKDF (reference sequence). Trimming shortened V by 0 bases and J by 5 bases, and 5 bases separated the two germline ends. The CDR3 contains 13 residues. Exclusion criteria comprised uncontrolled infection, other autoimmune disease, pregnancy or lactation. PBMCs were obtained from over 8.5 ml fresh peripheral blood. Researchers took RNA transcripts and amplified the TCR beta CDR3 regions from them. HTBI primers were employed in a first-round RT-PCR of the TCR CDR3. TCRdb passed the multiplex PCR reads through MiXCR, listing each CDR3 protein once. The table has more than 500,000 distinct CDR3 sequences, around 15% seen once.

Sequencing input: blood. The TCR was taken from a woman aged 25 to 39 with Graves' hyperthyroidism. V usage is TRBV15 and J usage is TRBJ2-1; no clear D gene. CDR3: CATSRDGDNEQFF. The CDR3, as DNA: TGTGCCACCAGCAGAGATGGGGACAATGAGCAGTTCTTC.